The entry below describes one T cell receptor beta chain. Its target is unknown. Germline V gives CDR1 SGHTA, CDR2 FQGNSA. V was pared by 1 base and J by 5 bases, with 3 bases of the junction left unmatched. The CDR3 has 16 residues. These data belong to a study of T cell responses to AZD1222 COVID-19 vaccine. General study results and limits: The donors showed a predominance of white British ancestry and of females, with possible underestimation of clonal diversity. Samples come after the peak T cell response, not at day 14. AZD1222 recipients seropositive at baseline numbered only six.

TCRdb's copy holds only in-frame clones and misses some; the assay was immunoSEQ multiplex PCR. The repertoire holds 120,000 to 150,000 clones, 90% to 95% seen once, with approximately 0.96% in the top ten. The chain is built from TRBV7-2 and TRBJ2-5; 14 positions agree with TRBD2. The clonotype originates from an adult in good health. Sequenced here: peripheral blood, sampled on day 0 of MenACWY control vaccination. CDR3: CASSLGTSGGQETQYF. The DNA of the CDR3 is TGTGCCAGCAGCTTAGGGACTAGCGGGGGGCAGGAGACCCAGTACTTC.